These 27 T cell receptor beta chains originate from one sample sequenced in a study of T cell changes during pregnancy in multiple sclerosis. Some clones are missing from TCRdb's copy, which holds only in-frame ones; the method was immunoSEQ multiplex PCR. This table holds around 71,000 clones, more than 90% found once. Sequenced here: peripheral blood, sampled in the third trimester of pregnancy. These receptors originate from a female donor with multiple sclerosis, enrolled in a pregnancy study.

The chain employs TRBV5-1 and TRBJ2-6, with TRBD1 identical over 7 bases. Unmatched junction bases numbered 10, after V lost 5 bases and J lost 2 bases. CDR3 length: 17 amino acids. Germline-derived CDR1 and CDR2 are SGHRS and YFSETQ. The CDR3 DNA is TGCGCCAGCAGATACGAGACAGGGATGACTGGGGCCAACGTCCTGACTTTC. Its protein product is CASRYETGMTGANVLTF.

The genes are TRBV7-9 and TRBJ2-7, with 8 nucleotides matching TRBD1. The germline V gene has CDR1 SEHNR and CDR2 FQNEAQ (reference sequence). The ends lost 3 bases at V and 3 bases at J; junction bases unmatched: 7. The CDR3 covers 15 residues. CDR3 residues: CASSFIGQGDYEQYF. The CDR3 nucleotides are TGTGCCAGCAGCTTTATCGGACAGGGTGACTACGAGCAGTACTTC.

The rearrangement joins TRBV9 to TRBJ2-2; 10 nucleotides align to TRBD2. CDR1 SGDLS and CDR2 YYNGEE come from the germline V gene. CDR3 length: 16 residues. Losses at the gene ends were 1 base for V and 3 bases for J; bases not matched to a gene: 3. DNA of the CDR3: TGTGCCAGCAGCGTAAGCGGGAGGGTTCACACCGGGGAGCTGTTTTTT. Protein sequence: CASSVSGRVHTGELFF.

The CDR3 here is CASSQGASGRAGDEQFF. The CDR3 DNA follows: TGCGCCAGCAGCCAAGGGGCTAGCGGGAGGGCCGGCGATGAGCAGTTCTTC. The V and J genes are TRBV4-3 and TRBJ2-1, with TRBD2 identical over 12 bases. The length of the CDR3 is 17 residues. Germline-derived CDR1 and CDR2 are LGHNA and YSLEER. Trimming cost V 1 base and J 8 bases; bases outside gene matches: 9.

CDR3 DNA sequence: TGTGCCAGCAGGCGACAGGGAACAAATGAAAAACTGTTTTTT. The encoded protein is CASRRQGTNEKLFF. The rearrangement uses TRBV25-1 and TRBJ1-4; 7 positions agree with TRBD1. This CDR3 region has 14 residues. Germline CDR1 MGHDK, CDR2 SYGVNS. V gave up 6 bases and J gave up 5 bases; unmatched junction bases: 6.

The CDR3 reads CASSQNPPGVANYGYTF. The CDR3 DNA follows: TGCGCCAGCAGCCAAAACCCCCCGGGGGTAGCCAACTATGGCTACACCTTC. The V gene is TRBV4-1, the J gene TRBJ1-2, with a possible D match to TRBD1 (5 bases). V gave up 2 bases and J gave up 2 bases, with 18 bases separating them. The CDR3 runs 17 residues. Germline V gene sequence: CDR1 MGHRA, CDR2 YSYEKL.

The CDR3 reads CASSPTWAGAHSPLHF. As DNA, the CDR3 is TGTGCCAGCAGTCCGACCTGGGCAGGGGCTCATTCACCCCTCCACTTT. The chain links TRBV28 to TRBJ1-6; D possibly corresponds to TRBD1 (6 bases). Trimming stripped 5 bases from V and 8 bases from J, with 19 bases between. Germline lookup yields CDR1 MDHEN and CDR2 SYDVKM. The CDR3 extends over 16 amino acids.

The rearrangement joins TRBV7-2 to TRBJ2-7; 10 nucleotides line up with TRBD2. The CDR3 covers 14 residues. The V segment lost 5 bases and the J segment 7 bases; nucleotides outside the gene matches: 8. Germline values: CDR1 SGHTA, CDR2 FQGNSA. This CDR3 is CASSQASGRSEQYF. The CDR3 region has the DNA TGTGCCAGCAGCCAAGCTAGCGGGAGAAGTGAGCAGTACTTC.

The rearrangement joins TRBV11-2 to TRBJ2-7, with 11 bases aligning to TRBD2. Per germline, CDR1 SGHAT and CDR2 FQNNGV. This CDR3 is built from 12 residues. The CDR3 nucleotides read TGTGTAGTAGCGGGAGGGCCCTACGAGCAGTACTTC. Its protein product is CVVAGGPYEQYF.

The V gene is TRBV5-4, the J gene TRBJ2-1; tentative D call: TRBD1 (5 bases). The CDR3 is 16 amino acids. Germline loops: CDR1 SGHNT, CDR2 YYREEE (reference sequence). V was trimmed by 4 bases and J by 0 bases, leaving 14 bases between them. Here the CDR3 DNA reads TGTGCCAGCAGCGGCTATTACAGGAGCTCCTACAATGAGCAGTTCTTC. Its protein product is CASSGYYRSSYNEQFF. The whole variable domain, remainder taken from reference TRBV5-4 and TRBJ2-1, is ETGVTQSPTHLIKTRGQQVTLRCSSQSGHNTVSWYQQALGQGPQFIFQYYREEENGRGNFPPRFSGLQFPNYSSELNVNALELDDSALYLCASSGYYRSSYNEQFFGPGTRLTVL.

The chain recombines TRBV10-2 with TRBJ1-5; 8 bases agree with TRBD1. V dropped 7 bases and J dropped 5; count of bases not matched to a gene: 4. This CDR3 has 13 residues. Germline V gives CDR1 WSHSY, CDR2 SAAADI. The CDR3 spells CASTLTGDQPQHF. The CDR3 coding sequence is TGCGCCAGCACCCTGACAGGGGATCAGCCCCAGCATTTT.

This clone was detected only once. The chain has TRBV28 and TRBJ2-5; 7 nucleotides line up with TRBD1. CDR3 size: 13 residues. J was trimmed by 2 bases and V by 5 bases; bases with no gene match: 2. CDR1 is MDHEN, CDR2 SYDVKM, per germline. The chain's CDR3 is CASSATGQETQYF. CDR3 nucleotides: TGTGCCAGCAGTGCGACAGGGCAAGAGACCCAGTACTTC.

The chain employs TRBV6-5 and TRBJ2-1; 7 positions match TRBD2. This CDR3 comprises 14 residues. The germline CDR1 and CDR2 sequences are MNHEY and SVGAGI. Trimming took 5 bases from V and 4 from J; bases not matched to a gene: 5. This CDR3 is CASSRLADYNEQFF. CDR3 in DNA: TGTGCCAGCAGTCGACTAGCAGATTACAATGAGCAGTTCTTC.

This sequence joins TRBV11-2 and TRBJ2-1, with 8 bases fitting TRBD2. The CDR3 length is 15 residues. V dropped 5 bases and J dropped 6; count of bases not matched to a gene: 9. The germline V gene encodes CDR1 SGHAT and CDR2 FQNNGV. The CDR3: CASSPLGGRRNEQFF. The CDR3 coding sequence is TGTGCCAGCAGCCCCTTGGGCGGGAGGCGCAATGAGCAGTTCTTC.

In nucleotides, the CDR3 is TGTGCCAGTAGTATCACTAGCGGGGAAACCTACGAGCAGTACTTC. Translating gives CASSITSGETYEQYF. This sequence joins TRBV19 and TRBJ2-7; 10 bases are shared with TRBD2. The CDR3 sequence is 15 residues long. Unmatched junction bases numbered 4, after V lost 3 bases and J lost 2 bases. From germline, CDR1 is LNHDA and CDR2 SQIVND (reference sequence).

Written as DNA, the CDR3 is TGCGCCAGCAGCTTGGCCGGTAGGGAGGACCGTTCTGGCTACACCTTC. Amino acids: CASSLAGREDRSGYTF. The rearrangement uses TRBV5-1 and TRBJ1-2; D ambiguous. The CDR3 contains 16 residues. The germline V gene has CDR1 SGHRS and CDR2 YFSETQ. Trimming removed 0 bases at V and 7 bases at J, with 19 bases between.

The rearrangement links TRBV2 to TRBJ2-1, with a weak D call TRBD2 (5 bases). Per germline, CDR1 SNHLY and CDR2 FYNNEI. This CDR3 contains 15 residues. V lost 7 bases, J lost 0 bases, and 13 bases lay in between. CDR3 residues: CASTMEASSYNEQFF. The CDR3, as DNA: TGTGCCAGCACTATGGAGGCTAGCTCCTACAATGAGCAGTTCTTC.

This chain uses TRBV11-2 with TRBJ2-3; D may be TRBD1 (6 bases). Germline CDR1 SGHAT, CDR2 FQNNGV. V was trimmed by 1 base and J by 6 bases, leaving 14 bases between them. The CDR3 runs 15 residues. The CDR3 bases are TGTGCCAGCAGCTTAGGGGGGCTAGGGGAGGATACGCAGTATTTT. This translates into CASSLGGLGEDTQYF.

The V gene is TRBV18, the J gene TRBJ1-1, with 12 positions matching TRBD1. From germline, CDR1 is KGHSH and CDR2 LQKENI. Trimming cost V 6 bases and J 4 bases; bases outside gene matches: 9. This CDR3 is 16 amino acids long. CDR3 sequence: CASSPGQGAVGTEAFF. In DNA, the CDR3 is TGTGCCAGCTCCCCGGGACAGGGGGCAGTTGGCACTGAAGCTTTCTTT.

This sequence joins TRBV7-9 and TRBJ2-1; 9 bases are shared with TRBD1. Germline V gene data show CDR1 as SEHNR and CDR2 as FQNEAQ (reference sequence). The CDR3 covers 15 residues. Trimming cost V 0 bases and J 7 bases; bases outside gene matches: 4. The CDR3 coding sequence is TGTGCCAGCAGCTTAGCACAGGGGGCGCATAATGAGCAGTTCTTC. This encodes CASSLAQGAHNEQFF.

As for this clone: Other DNA sequences in this specimen translate into the identical CDR3. The chain joins TRBV5-1 to TRBJ1-1; TRBD1 is a possible D gene (5 bases). This CDR3 is 14 amino acids long. Germline CDR1 and CDR2: SGHRS and YFSETQ. Trimming took off 1 base at V and 5 bases at J, with 12 bases between the two ends. The CDR3 DNA follows: TGCGCCAGCAGCTTGATTCAGGGAGGGACTGAAGCTTTCTTT. Its translation is CASSLIQGGTEAFF.

This chain links TRBV7-2 with TRBJ2-7; 11 bases line up with TRBD2. The junction had 3 bases not matched to a gene; V was cut back by 3 bases and J by 2 bases. The V gene's germline CDR1 is SGHTA and CDR2 FQGNSA. The CDR3 totals 15 residues. CDR3 in DNA: TGTGCCAGCAGCTTCGGGACTAGCGGAACCTACGAGCAGTACTTC. It encodes CASSFGTSGTYEQYF.

This sequence joins TRBV29-1 and TRBJ2-5; tentative D call: TRBD1 (5 bases). The V gene lost 5 bases and the J gene lost 5 bases, with 12 bases spanning the gap. The V gene's germline CDR1 is SQVTM and CDR2 ANQGSEA. The CDR3 contains 12 residues. In DNA, the CDR3 is TGCAGCGTTAATCCAGGGTTGGAGACCCAGTACTTC. This sequence encodes CSVNPGLETQYF. Full variable domain (outside the CDR3, taken from reference TRBV29-1 and TRBJ2-5): SAVISQKPSRDICQRGTSLTIQCQVDSQVTMMFWYRQQPGQSLTLIATANQGSEATYESGFVIDKFPISRPNLTFSTLTVSNMSPEDSSIYLCSVNPGLETQYFGPGTRLLVL.

The chain uses TRBV19 and TRBJ1-5; D is unresolved. The germline V gene has CDR1 LNHDA and CDR2 SQIVND (reference sequence). The ends were cut back, 0 bases at V and 2 bases at J, with 8 bases in the middle. This CDR3 contains 15 residues. Written as DNA, the CDR3 is TGTGCCAGTAGTATAGAGGGTCAGGGCAATCAGCCCCAGCATTTT. It yields the protein CASSIEGQGNQPQHF.

The gene calls are TRBV7-2 and TRBJ1-5; D is undetermined. V lost 5 bases and J 0 bases, leaving 8 bases between the germline ends. The CDR3 is 14 residues long. In germline, CDR1 is SGHTA, CDR2 FQGNSA. CDR3 residues: CASSQRYSNQPQHF. CDR3 coding DNA: TGTGCCAGCAGCCAACGCTATAGCAATCAGCCCCAGCATTTT.

The chain has TRBV7-2 and TRBJ1-2, with a possible D match to TRBD1 (5 bases). Germline V gene lookup returns CDR1 SGHTA and CDR2 FQGNSA. Trimming took 0 bases from V and 6 from J, leaving 17 bases between them. The CDR3 totals 16 residues. The CDR3 region is CASSLANDPVDNGYTF. The CDR3 nucleotides read TGTGCCAGCAGCTTAGCCAACGACCCAGTGGACAATGGCTACACCTTC.

This clone has only one observation. The chain links TRBV4-2 to TRBJ2-7, with 7 bases aligning to TRBD1. V lost 1 base to trimming and J lost 1 base; unmatched junction nucleotides: 7. This CDR3 is 16 amino acids long. CDR1 LGHNA and CDR2 YNFKEQ come from the germline V gene. This chain's CDR3 is CASSQALRDSSYEQYF. In nucleotides, the CDR3 is TGTGCCAGCAGCCAAGCTCTTCGGGACAGTTCCTACGAGCAGTACTTC.